This T cell receptor beta chain was found in a study of T cell responses to AZD1222 COVID-19 vaccine. Study observations and caveats: No repertoire was sampled before or during the peak T cell response, only after it. It should be noted that donors were predominantly white British and more often female, and clonal diversity was possibly underestimated.

To note about this clone: What it binds is unknown.

Sequenced by immunoSEQ multiplex PCR; TCRdb stores in-frame clones only, minus some. This table holds approximately 130,000 clones, under 95% found once. After removal of 5 bases from V and 7 bases from J, the junction contained 4 bases not matched to a gene. This CDR3 has 15 amino acids. Per germline, CDR1 SGHNT and CDR2 YYREEE (reference sequence). J is TRBJ2-1 and V is TRBV5-4; 15 nucleotides agree with TRBD2. Sequencing used peripheral blood, obtained on day 0 of AZD1222 vaccination. The origin of this receptor is an adult in good health. The CDR3, as DNA: TGTGCCAGCAGACCGGGACTAGCGGGAGGTAATGAGCAGTTCTTC. It encodes CASRPGLAGGNEQFF.